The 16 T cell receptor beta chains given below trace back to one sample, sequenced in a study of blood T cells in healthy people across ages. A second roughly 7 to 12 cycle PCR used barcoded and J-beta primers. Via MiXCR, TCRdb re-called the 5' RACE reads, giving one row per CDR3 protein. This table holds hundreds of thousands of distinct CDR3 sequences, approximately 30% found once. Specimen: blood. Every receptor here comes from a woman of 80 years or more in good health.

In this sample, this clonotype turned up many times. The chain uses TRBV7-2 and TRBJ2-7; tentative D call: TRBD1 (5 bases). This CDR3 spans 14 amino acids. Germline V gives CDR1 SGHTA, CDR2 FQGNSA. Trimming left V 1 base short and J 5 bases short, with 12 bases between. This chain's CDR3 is CASSLGGRAHEQYF. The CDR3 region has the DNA TGTGCCAGCAGCTTAGGGGGCAGGGCCCACGAGCAGTACTTC. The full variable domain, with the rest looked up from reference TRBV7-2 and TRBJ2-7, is GAGVSQSPSNKVTEKGKDVELRCDPISGHTALYWYRQSLGQGLEFLIYFQGNSAPDKSGLPSDRFSAERTGGSVSTLTIQRTQQEDSAVYLCASSLGGRAHEQYFGPGTRLTVT.

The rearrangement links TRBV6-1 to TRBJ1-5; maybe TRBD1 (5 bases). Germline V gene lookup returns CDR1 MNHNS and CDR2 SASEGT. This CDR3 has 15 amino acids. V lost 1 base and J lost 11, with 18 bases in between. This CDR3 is CASSEVQDILRSQHF. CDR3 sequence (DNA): TGTGCCAGCAGTGAAGTTCAGGACATACTACGTTCCCAGCATTTT.

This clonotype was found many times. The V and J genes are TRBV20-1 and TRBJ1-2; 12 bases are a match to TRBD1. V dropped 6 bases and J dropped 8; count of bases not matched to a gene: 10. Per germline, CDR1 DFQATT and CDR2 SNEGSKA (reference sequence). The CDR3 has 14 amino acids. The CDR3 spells CSAVGTGGARGYTF. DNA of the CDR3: TGCAGTGCCGTTGGGACAGGGGGCGCGAGGGGCTACACCTTC.

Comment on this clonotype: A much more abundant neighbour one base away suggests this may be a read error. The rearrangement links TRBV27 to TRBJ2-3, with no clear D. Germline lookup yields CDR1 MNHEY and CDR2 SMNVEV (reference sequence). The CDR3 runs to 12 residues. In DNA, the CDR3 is TGTGCCAGCAGTACTGGATGGGATATGCAGTATTTT. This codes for CASSTGWDMQYF.

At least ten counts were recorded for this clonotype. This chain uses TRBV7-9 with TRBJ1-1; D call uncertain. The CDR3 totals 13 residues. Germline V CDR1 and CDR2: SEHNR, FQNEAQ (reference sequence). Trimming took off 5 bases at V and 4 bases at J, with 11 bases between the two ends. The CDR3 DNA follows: TGTGCCAGCAGCGACGTAACGGGCACTGAAGCTTTCTTT. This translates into CASSDVTGTEAFF.

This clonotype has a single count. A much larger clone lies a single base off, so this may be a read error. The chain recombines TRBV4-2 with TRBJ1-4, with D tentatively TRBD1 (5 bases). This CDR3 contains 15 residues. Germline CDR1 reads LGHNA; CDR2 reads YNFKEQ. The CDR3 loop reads CASSQDSREDEKRFF. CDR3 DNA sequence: TGTGCCAGCAGCCAAGACTCCAGGGAGGACGAAAAACGGTTTTTT.

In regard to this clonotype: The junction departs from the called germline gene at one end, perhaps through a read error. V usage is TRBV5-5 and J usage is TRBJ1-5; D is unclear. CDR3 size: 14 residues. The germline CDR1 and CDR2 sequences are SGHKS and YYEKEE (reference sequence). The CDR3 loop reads CVSSLLERDQLQHF. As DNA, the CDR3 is TGTGTCAGCAGCCTCCTTGAGCGGGATCAGCTCCAGCATTTT.

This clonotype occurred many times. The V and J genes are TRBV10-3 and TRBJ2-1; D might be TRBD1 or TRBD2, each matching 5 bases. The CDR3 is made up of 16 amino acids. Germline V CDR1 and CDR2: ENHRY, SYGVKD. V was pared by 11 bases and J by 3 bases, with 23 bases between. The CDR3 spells CAASGTADYGYNEQFF. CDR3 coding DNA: TGTGCCGCTTCCGGGACCGCCGATTACGGCTACAATGAGCAGTTCTTC.

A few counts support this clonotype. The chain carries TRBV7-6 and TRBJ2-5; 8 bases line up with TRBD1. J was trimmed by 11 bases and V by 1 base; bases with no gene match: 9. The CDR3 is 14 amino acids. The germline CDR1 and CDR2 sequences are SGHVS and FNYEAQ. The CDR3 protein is CASSLGDRGNEQYF. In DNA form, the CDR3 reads TGTGCCAGCAGCTTAGGCGACAGGGGCAATGAGCAGTACTTC.

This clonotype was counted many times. In DNA, the CDR3 is TGTGCCAGCAGTGAATGGTCAAAGTACGAGCAGTACTTC. Residues: CASSEWSKYEQYF. This chain connects TRBV25-1 to TRBJ2-7; no reliable D call. V was trimmed by 1 base and J by 4 bases, leaving 8 bases between them. The germline V gene encodes CDR1 MGHDK and CDR2 SYGVNS. CDR3 length equals 13 residues.

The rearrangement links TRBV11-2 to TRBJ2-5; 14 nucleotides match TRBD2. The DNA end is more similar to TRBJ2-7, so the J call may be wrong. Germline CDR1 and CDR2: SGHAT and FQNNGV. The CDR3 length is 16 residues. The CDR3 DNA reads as TGTGCCAGCAGTTACCGGACTAGCGGGGGGATCAACGAGCAGTACTTC. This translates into CASSYRTSGGINEQYF.

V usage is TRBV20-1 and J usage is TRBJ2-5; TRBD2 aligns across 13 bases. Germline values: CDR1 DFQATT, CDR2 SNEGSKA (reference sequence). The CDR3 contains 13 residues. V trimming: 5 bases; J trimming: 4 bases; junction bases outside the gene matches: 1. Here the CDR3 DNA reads TGCAGTGCTGGGACTAGCGGGACAGAGACCCAGTACTTC. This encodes CSAGTSGTETQYF.

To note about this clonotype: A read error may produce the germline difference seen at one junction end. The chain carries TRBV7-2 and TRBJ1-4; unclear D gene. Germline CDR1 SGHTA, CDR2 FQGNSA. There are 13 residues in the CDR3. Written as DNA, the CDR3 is TGTGCCAGCAGCTTCTTAAGCGGTGAAAAACGGTTTTTT. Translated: CASSFLSGEKRFF.

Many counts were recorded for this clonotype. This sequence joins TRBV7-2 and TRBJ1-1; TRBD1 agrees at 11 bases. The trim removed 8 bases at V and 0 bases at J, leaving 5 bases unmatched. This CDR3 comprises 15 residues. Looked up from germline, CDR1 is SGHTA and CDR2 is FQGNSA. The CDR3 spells CASADRGRMNTEAFF. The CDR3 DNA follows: TGTGCCAGCGCGGACAGGGGGCGCATGAACACTGAAGCTTTCTTT.

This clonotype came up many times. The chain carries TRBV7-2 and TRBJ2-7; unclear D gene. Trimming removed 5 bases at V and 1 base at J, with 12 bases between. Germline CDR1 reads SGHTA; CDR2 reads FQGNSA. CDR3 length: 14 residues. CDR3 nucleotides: TGTGCCAGCAGCCTGGGCCCCGGATCCTACGAGCAGTACTTC. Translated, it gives CASSLGPGSYEQYF.

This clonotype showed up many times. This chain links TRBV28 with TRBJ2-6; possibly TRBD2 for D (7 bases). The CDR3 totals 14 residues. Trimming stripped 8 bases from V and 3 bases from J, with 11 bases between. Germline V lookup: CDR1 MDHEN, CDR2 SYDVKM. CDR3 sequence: CASGGGGGANVLTF. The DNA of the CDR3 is TGTGCCAGCGGGGGGGGCGGTGGGGCCAACGTCCTGACTTTC.